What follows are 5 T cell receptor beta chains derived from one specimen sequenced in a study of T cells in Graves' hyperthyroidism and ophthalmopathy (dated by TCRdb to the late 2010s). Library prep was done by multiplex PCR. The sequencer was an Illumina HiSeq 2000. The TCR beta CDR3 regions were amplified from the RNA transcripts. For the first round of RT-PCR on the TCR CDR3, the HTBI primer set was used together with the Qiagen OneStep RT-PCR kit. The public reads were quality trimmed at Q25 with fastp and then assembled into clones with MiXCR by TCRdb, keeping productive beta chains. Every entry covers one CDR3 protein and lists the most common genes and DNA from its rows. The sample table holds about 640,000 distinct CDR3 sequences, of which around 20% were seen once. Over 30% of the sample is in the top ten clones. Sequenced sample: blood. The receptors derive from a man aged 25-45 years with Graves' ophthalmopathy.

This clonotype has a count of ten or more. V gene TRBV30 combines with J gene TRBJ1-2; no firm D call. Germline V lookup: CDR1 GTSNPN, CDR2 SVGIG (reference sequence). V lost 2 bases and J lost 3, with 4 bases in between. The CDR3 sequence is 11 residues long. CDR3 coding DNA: TGTGCCTGGAGTAGAGACTATGGCTACACCTTC. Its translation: CAWSRDYGYTF.

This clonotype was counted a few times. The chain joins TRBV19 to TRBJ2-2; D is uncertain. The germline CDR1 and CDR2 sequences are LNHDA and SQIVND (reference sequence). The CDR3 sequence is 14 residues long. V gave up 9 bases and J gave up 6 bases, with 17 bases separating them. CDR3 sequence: CASRNTEWSGELFF. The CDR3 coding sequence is TGTGCCAGCCGGAACACAGAATGGTCCGGGGAGCTGTTTTTT.

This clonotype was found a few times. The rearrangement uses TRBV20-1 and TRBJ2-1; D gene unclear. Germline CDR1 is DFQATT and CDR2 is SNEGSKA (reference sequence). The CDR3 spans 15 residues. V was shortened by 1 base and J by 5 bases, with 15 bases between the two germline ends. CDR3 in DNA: TGCAGTGCTAGAGGGTTAGATTTCCTTAACAATGAGCAGTTCTTC. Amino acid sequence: CSARGLDFLNNEQFF.

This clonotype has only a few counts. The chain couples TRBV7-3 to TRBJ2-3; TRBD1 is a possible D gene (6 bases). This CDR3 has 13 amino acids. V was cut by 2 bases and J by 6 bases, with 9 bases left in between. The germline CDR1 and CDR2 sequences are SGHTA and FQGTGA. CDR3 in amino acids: CASSLWQGDTQYF. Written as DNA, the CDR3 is TGTGCCAGCAGCTTATGGCAGGGGGATACGCAGTATTTT.

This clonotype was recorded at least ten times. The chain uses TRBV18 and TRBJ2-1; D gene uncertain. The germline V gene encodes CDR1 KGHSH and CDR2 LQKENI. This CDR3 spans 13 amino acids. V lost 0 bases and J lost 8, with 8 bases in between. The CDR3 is CASSPPVVYEQFF. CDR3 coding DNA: TGTGCCAGCTCACCACCAGTCGTCTATGAGCAGTTCTTC. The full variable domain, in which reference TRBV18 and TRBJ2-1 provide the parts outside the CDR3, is NAGVMQNPRHLVRRRGQEARLRCSPMKGHSHVYWYRQLPEEGLKFMVYLQKENIIDESGMPKERFSAEFPKEGPSILRIQQVVRGDSAAYFCASSPPVVYEQFFGPGTRLTVL.